The sequence of this T cell receptor beta chain was determined in a study of control samples from healthy donors and cancer patients. Repertoires were generated with immunoSEQ multiplex PCR, while TCRdb's copy carries only in-frame clones and drops some. The repertoire holds roughly 170,000 clones, 85% to 95% seen once, with more than 1.4% in the top ten. CDR3 length: 14 amino acids. Germline V gene data show CDR1 as SGHTS and CDR2 as YDEGEE. Germline trimming cut 4 bases from V and 9 bases from J; bases unmatched to any gene: 5. The receptor was isolated from a young man in good health. The chain has TRBV5-8 and TRBJ2-4, with 12 bases aligning to TRBD2. The material sequenced was blood. The CDR3 sequence is CASSDASGGGIQYF. The CDR3 DNA follows: TGTGCCAGCAGCGACGCTAGCGGGGGGGGCATTCAGTACTTC.